These 20 T cell receptor beta chains were all obtained from the same sample, sequenced in a study of T cells after posttransplantation cyclophosphamide. The naive gate required viable CD3+CD4+ or CD3+CD8+ cells with CCR7+CD45RA+CD45RO-CD95-CD27+CD28+ phenotype. The method was immunoSEQ multiplex PCR; TCRdb's version includes in-frame clones alone and lacks a portion of them. The profile shows 34,000 or so clones, 90% to 95% of them singletons. Sample: naive CD4+ T cells sorted from blood. Source of these receptors: a man aged 30-40 years in good health and a related stem cell transplant donor.

The chain employs TRBV6-1 and TRBJ1-5; weak D call: TRBD1 (6 bases). This CDR3 is built from 15 residues. Trimming stripped 0 bases from V and 6 bases from J, with 12 bases between. The germline CDR1 and CDR2 sequences are MNHNS and SASEGT. This CDR3 is CASSEAFQGSQPQHF. CDR3 sequence (DNA): TGTGCCAGCAGTGAAGCGTTCCAGGGGAGTCAGCCCCAGCATTTT.

This chain joins TRBV19 and TRBJ2-6, with D perhaps matching TRBD1 (6 bases). This CDR3 is built from 16 residues. In germline, CDR1 is LNHDA, CDR2 SQIVND (reference sequence). Trimming stripped 8 bases from V and 1 base from J, with 15 bases between. The CDR3 sequence: CASYEQGKSGANVLTF. CDR3 nucleotides: TGTGCCAGTTACGAACAGGGTAAATCTGGGGCCAACGTCCTGACTTTC.

V gene TRBV9 combines with J gene TRBJ1-2; a possible D gene is TRBD1 (5 bases). This CDR3 contains 17 residues. Looked up from germline, CDR1 is SGDLS and CDR2 is YYNGEE. Trimming stripped 4 bases from V and 1 base from J, with 20 bases between. DNA of the CDR3: TGTGCCAGCAGCCCTCGGGGGAGCGGTATCTTTAACTATGGCTACACCTTC. This encodes CASSPRGSGIFNYGYTF.

The genes are TRBV15 and TRBJ1-5; 12 nucleotides align to TRBD1. Germline lookup yields CDR1 LNHNV and CDR2 YYDKDF (reference sequence). The CDR3 totals 17 residues. Trimming took 0 bases from V and 4 from J; bases not matched to a gene: 4. The chain's CDR3 is CATSREGQGAWNQPQHF. The CDR3 DNA follows: TGTGCCACCAGCAGAGAGGGACAGGGGGCTTGGAATCAGCCCCAGCATTTT.

The J gene is TRBJ2-7, the V gene TRBV27, with 11 bases lining up with TRBD2. Unmatched junction bases numbered 8, after V lost 4 bases and J lost 3 bases. Germline lookup yields CDR1 MNHEY and CDR2 SMNVEV (reference sequence). The CDR3 is 16 residues long. This CDR3 is CASSYRLAGMIYEQYF. The DNA for the CDR3 is TGTGCCAGCAGTTACCGACTAGCGGGGATGATCTACGAGCAGTACTTC.

The chain has TRBV11-3 and TRBJ1-1; 7 nucleotides align to TRBD1. The CDR3 runs to 13 residues. V trimming: 1 base; J trimming: 4 bases; junction bases outside the gene matches: 0. Germline CDR1 and CDR2: SGHNT and YENEEA. This chain's CDR3 is CASSLAGGTEAFF. CDR3 nucleotide sequence: TGTGCCAGCAGCTTAGCAGGGGGCACTGAAGCTTTCTTT. Complete variable domain (other parts from reference TRBV11-3 and TRBJ1-1): EAGVVQSPRYKIIEKKQPVAFWCNPISGHNTLYWYLQNLGQGPELLIRYENEEAVDDSQLPKDRFSAERLKGVDSTLKIQPAELGDSAVYLCASSLAGGTEAFFGQGTRLTVV.

This clone was observed a single time. V usage is TRBV11-2 and J usage is TRBJ1-2; TRBD1 might be the D (5 bases). This CDR3 comprises 13 residues. Germline V gives CDR1 SGHAT, CDR2 FQNNGV. Trimming shortened V by 0 bases and J by 5 bases, and 7 bases separated the two germline ends. In DNA, the CDR3 is TGTGCCAGCAGCTTAGATGCAGGGTATGGCTACACCTTC. Amino acid sequence: CASSLDAGYGYTF.

The chain couples TRBV19 to TRBJ2-3, with 10 bases that match TRBD2. The CDR3 loop spans 17 amino acids. Trimming took 3 bases from V and 0 from J; bases not matched to a gene: 6. Germline V gene lookup returns CDR1 LNHDA and CDR2 SQIVND (reference sequence). CDR3 sequence: CASSMASGGSSTDTQYF. In DNA, the CDR3 is TGTGCCAGTAGTATGGCTAGCGGGGGCTCTAGCACAGATACGCAGTATTTT.

The V and J genes are TRBV18 and TRBJ1-2; D call uncertain. The ends were cut back, 6 bases at V and 1 base at J, with 9 bases in the middle. Germline V gene sequence: CDR1 KGHSH, CDR2 LQKENI. The CDR3 has 13 residues. Written as DNA, the CDR3 is TGTGCCAGCTCCCCCGGAGATAACTATGGCTACACCTTC. Translation gives CASSPGDNYGYTF.

The rearrangement uses TRBV9 and TRBJ2-3, with a possible D match to TRBD1 (5 bases). The V end lost 2 bases, the J end lost 4 bases, and 11 bases lay between the germline ends. The CDR3 totals 14 residues. Germline CDR1 is SGDLS and CDR2 is YYNGEE. In DNA, the CDR3 is TGTGCCAGCAGCGTGAAAACAGGAGCAGATACGCAGTATTTT. It is translated as CASSVKTGADTQYF.

This clone came up a few times. This chain joins TRBV6-5 and TRBJ1-4, with 9 bases matching TRBD1. Trimming took 4 bases from V and 16 from J; bases not matched to a gene: 7. The CDR3 spans 12 residues. Per the germline V gene, CDR1 is MNHEY and CDR2 is SVGAGI. The DNA for the CDR3 is TGTGCCAGCAGTTCTCCGGGACAGGGTCAGTTTTTT. It is translated as CASSSPGQGQFF.

This clone came up once. V is TRBV6-1 and J is TRBJ1-4; D might be TRBD1 (5 bases). The CDR3 covers 14 residues. The V gene lost 8 bases and the J gene lost 3 bases, with 13 bases spanning the gap. The germline gives CDR1 MNHNS, CDR2 SASEGT. CDR3 region: CASQRGGPNEKLFF. The CDR3 nucleotides are TGTGCCAGCCAGCGGGGGGGACCTAATGAAAAACTGTTTTTT.

This clone was recorded once. V usage is TRBV29-1 and J usage is TRBJ2-5; possible D gene TRBD2, 6 bases. The V and J ends lost 2 bases and 0 bases respectively, with 7 bases between them. CDR3 length: 13 amino acids. Germline values: CDR1 SQVTM, CDR2 ANQGSEA. The CDR3 coding sequence is TGCAGCGTTGAACCGGGGGACCAAGAGACCCAGTACTTC. Translated: CSVEPGDQETQYF.

The V gene is TRBV6-1, the J gene TRBJ1-4; 9 positions agree with TRBD1. This CDR3 has 15 amino acids. J was trimmed by 3 bases and V by 4 bases; bases with no gene match: 3. The V gene's germline CDR1 is MNHNS and CDR2 SASEGT. The CDR3 reads CASSVDRGANEKLFF. CDR3 in DNA: TGTGCCAGCAGTGTGGACAGGGGCGCTAATGAAAAACTGTTTTTT.

This sequence joins TRBV6-6 and TRBJ1-1; 7 bases match TRBD1. The V and J ends lost 0 bases and 0 bases, in that order; junction bases with no gene match: 1. The germline V gene encodes CDR1 MNHNY and CDR2 SVGAGI (reference sequence). The length of the CDR3 is 15 residues. In DNA form, the CDR3 reads TGTGCCAGCAGTTACTCAGGGGGCTTGAACACTGAAGCTTTCTTT. It is translated as CASSYSGGLNTEAFF.

This clone came up a few times. The chain links TRBV10-3 to TRBJ2-7; D is ambiguous. The CDR3 totals 12 residues. V shed 4 bases and J shed 2 bases, with 6 bases lying between them. Germline CDR1 ENHRY, CDR2 SYGVKD. The CDR3 DNA sequence: TGTGCCATCAGTGCGGTCCCCTACGAGCAGTACTTC. Its protein product is CAISAVPYEQYF.

The CDR3, as DNA: TGTGCCAGCAGCTTAGCTAGCAGGAGCTCTGGAAACACCATATATTTT. It yields the protein CASSLASRSSGNTIYF. The chain carries TRBV11-2 and TRBJ1-3; D not resolved. Germline CDR1 is SGHAT and CDR2 is FQNNGV. CDR3 size: 16 residues. V dropped 1 base and J dropped 0 bases, with 10 bases sitting between them.

V gene TRBV19 combines with J gene TRBJ1-2, with 9 bases identical to TRBD1. Trimming removed 1 base from V and 4 bases from J; junction bases left unmatched: 4. The length of the CDR3 is 15 residues. CDR1 LNHDA and CDR2 SQIVND come from the germline V gene (reference sequence). In nucleotides, the CDR3 is TGTGCCAGTAGTATAGGGGGGACAGGGCCCTATGGCTACACCTTC. The encoded protein is CASSIGGTGPYGYTF.

The V and J genes are TRBV19 and TRBJ1-6, with D possibly TRBD1 on 6 matching bases. The CDR3 loop spans 14 amino acids. V was trimmed by 5 bases and J by 6 bases, leaving 11 bases between them. The germline V gene has CDR1 LNHDA and CDR2 SQIVND (reference sequence). CDR3 region: CASSERTVNSPLHF. The CDR3 nucleotides read TGTGCCAGTAGTGAACGGACAGTTAATTCACCCCTCCACTTT.

V usage is TRBV7-2 and J usage is TRBJ2-7, with 12 bases matching TRBD2. There are 17 residues in the CDR3. Trimming took 5 bases from V and 0 from J; bases not matched to a gene: 8. Germline loops: CDR1 SGHTA, CDR2 FQGNSA. CDR3 nucleotides: TGTGCCAGCAGCCCGGGACTAGCGGGTTGGAGCTCCTACGAGCAGTACTTC. Protein sequence: CASSPGLAGWSSYEQYF.